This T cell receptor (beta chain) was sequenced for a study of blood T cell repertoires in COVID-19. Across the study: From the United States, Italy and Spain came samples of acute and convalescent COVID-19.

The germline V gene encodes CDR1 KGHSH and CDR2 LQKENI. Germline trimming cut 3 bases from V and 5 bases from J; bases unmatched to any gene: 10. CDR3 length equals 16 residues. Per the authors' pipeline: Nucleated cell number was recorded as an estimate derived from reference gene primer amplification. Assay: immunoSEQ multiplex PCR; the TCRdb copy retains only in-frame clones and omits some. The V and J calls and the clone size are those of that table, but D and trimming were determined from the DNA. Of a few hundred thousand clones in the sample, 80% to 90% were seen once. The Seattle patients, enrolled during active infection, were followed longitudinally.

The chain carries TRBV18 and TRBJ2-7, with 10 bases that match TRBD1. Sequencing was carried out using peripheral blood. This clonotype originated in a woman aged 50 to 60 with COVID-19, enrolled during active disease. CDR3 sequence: CASSPPTGQGLHEQYF. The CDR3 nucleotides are TGTGCCAGCTCACCTCCGACGGGACAGGGGTTGCACGAGCAGTACTTC.